This T cell receptor (beta chain) derives from a study of T cell changes during pregnancy in multiple sclerosis. The assay was immunoSEQ multiplex PCR, and TCRdb's table has in-frame clones only and misses some. Of tens of thousands of clones in the sample, 92% are singletons; the top ten hold approximately 1.5%. This CDR3 is built from 17 residues. The starting material was peripheral blood, obtained in the second trimester of pregnancy. The origin of this receptor is a female donor in good health, enrolled as a control in a pregnancy study. The chain links TRBV21-1 to TRBJ1-4; TRBD1 was called by the table and not checked on the DNA. TRBV21-1 is shown as a pseudogene. CDR3 in DNA: TGTGCCAGCAGCAAAGGGTTAGGAACAGGGGGAAAGGAAAAACTGTTTTTT. Protein: CASSKGLGTGGKEKLFF.